This TCR beta chain comes out of a study of cytomegalovirus exposure and HLA in healthy donors. On the study more broadly: Unique TCRs numbering about 87 million, obtained from HLA-typed donors, made up an early data release.

This CDR3 region has 19 residues. Germline loops: CDR1 WSHSY, CDR2 SAAADI. The ends lost 2 bases at V and 0 bases at J; junction bases unmatched: 8. Notes on this clone: The target antigen is unknown.

Study results and limitations: Further analysis was carried out later, and it showed several of the most significant clusters appearing linked to common viral pathogens.

Primers: 60 Vbeta forward and 13 Jbeta reverse. Per the study methods: In a later analysis, of 79 million or so unique beta chains, some 10 million appeared in at least two donors. Only in-frame clones appear in the TCRdb table, and some are missing; sequencing was by immunoSEQ multiplex PCR. The DNA was the basis for D and trimming; V, J and clone size are from that table. The table lists around 63,000 clones, 65% to 80% of them singletons. The sample taken for sequencing was PBMCs. This sequence was found in a woman aged 30 to 39 in good health and CMV-seronegative. The chain couples TRBV10-2 to TRBJ2-6; 9 nucleotides match TRBD2. Here the CDR3 reads CASSEASGVPYSGANVLTF. CDR3 sequence (DNA): TGCGCCAGCAGTGAGGCTAGCGGGGTACCATACTCTGGGGCCAACGTCCTGACTTTC.